The clone carrying this T cell receptor beta chain has ten or more counts. This record belongs to a study of regulatory T cells in long-lasting Graves disease. Both iRepertoire HTBI primers and Arm-PCR of CDR3 regions were used to build the TCR beta libraries. TCRdb ran MiXCR on the multiplex PCR reads and lists one entry per CDR3 protein. The data show roughly 450,000 distinct CDR3 sequences, about 22% seen once. Unmatched junction bases numbered 5, after V lost 2 bases and J lost 3 bases. The CDR3 length is 15 residues. Germline-derived CDR1 and CDR2 are MDHEN and SYDVKM. Time point noted: persistent/refractory GD, antithyroid drugs over 5 years with positive TRAb. RNA from PBMCs was the source of the TCR library.

The source is a female donor with Graves disease. This specimen consisted of peripheral blood mononuclear cells (PBMCs), obtained when the disease was refractory, from a patient treated with antithyroid drugs. This chain links TRBV28 with TRBJ2-5; TRBD2 agrees at 8 bases. CDR3 region: CASSLRSGTKETQYF. The CDR3 DNA reads TGTGCCAGCAGTTTACGTAGCGGGACTAAAGAGACCCAGTACTTC. Looking up the rest from reference TRBV28 and TRBJ2-5 gives the full variable domain: DVKVTQSSRYLVKRTGEKVFLECVQDMDHENMFWYRQDPGLGLRLIYFSYDVKMKEKGDIPEGYSVSREKKERFSLILESASTNQTSMYLCASSLRSGTKETQYFGPGTRLLVL.